A selection of T cell receptor beta chains follows, all from one sample in a study of Ad26.COV2.S vaccination and SARS-CoV-2 variants. Repertoires were generated with immunoSEQ multiplex PCR, while TCRdb's copy carries only in-frame clones and drops some. The repertoire includes under 500,000 clones, over 80% of them detected once, and around 1.8% sits in the top ten. Sample: peripheral blood, taken in a trial of Ad26.COV2.S vaccine versus placebo. The receptors were sampled from a person aged 18-65 years who received the Ad26.COV2.S COVID-19 vaccine or a placebo. Each CDR3 is given with its conserved first and last residue. The D gene is left open where the match is weak. Only part of the rows carry a size: once, few, many, or a class if the clone is expanded.

D	V	length	size	J	DNA	CDR3
-	TRBV7-2	13	-	TRBJ2-1	TGTGCCAGCAGCTTCCTTCACTTAAATGAGCAGTTCTTC	CASSFLHLNEQFF
-	TRBV9	13	-	TRBJ1-1	TGTGCCAGCAGCGTAGTGGGCAGGGCGGCAGCTTTCTTT	CASSVVGRAAAFF
-	TRBV6-4	16	-	TRBJ1-1	TGTGCCAGCAAAACTCCGGGGGAGAATGCGAACACTGAAGCTTTCTTT	CASKTPGENANTEAFF
TRBD1	TRBV5-5	16	-	TRBJ2-7	TGTGCCAGCAGGGGATGGGGACAGTCAGCATCCTACGAGCAGTACTTC	CASRGWGQSASYEQYF
-	TRBV7-8	14	-	TRBJ1-1	TGTGCCAGCAGCTTAGGAGGGGACGACACTGAAGCTTTCTTT	CASSLGGDDTEAFF
-	TRBV6-2/TRBV6-3	14	-	TRBJ1-5	TGTGCCAGCAGCCAGGGGCTTAGCAATCAGCCCCAGCATTTT	CASSQGLSNQPQHF
-	TRBV28	11	-	TRBJ1-2	TGTGCCAGCGGACGTATCTATGGCTACACCTTC	CASGRIYGYTF
TRBD1	TRBV9	20	-	TRBJ2-6	TGTGCCAGCTCCCCCCCCCAGCGGCCGGGGACAGGGGCTGGGGCCAACGTCCTGACTTTC	CASSPPQRPGTGAGANVLTF
-	TRBV25-1	14	-	TRBJ2-7	TGTGCCAGCAGAGGCGCACAAGGGAGCTACGAGCAGTACTTC	CASRGAQGSYEQYF
-	TRBV27	15	-	TRBJ2-7	TGTGCCAGCAGTTCGAACGGGCCGGCCCCCTACGAGCAGTACTTC	CASSSNGPAPYEQYF
-	TRBV10-2	15	-	TRBJ1-3	TGCGCCAGCAGTGAGTCGGCCTGGAGTTGGGACACCATATATTTT	CASSESAWSWDTIYF
-	TRBV11-2	15	-	TRBJ2-7	TGTGCCAGCAGCTTAGTGGGGCAGGGATACTACGAGCAGTACTTC	CASSLVGQGYYEQYF
-	TRBV4-1	16	-	TRBJ2-3	TGCGCCAGCAGCCCACTTACTAGGGGAAGCACAGATACGCAGTATTTT	CASSPLTRGSTDTQYF
TRBD1	TRBV7-2	15	-	TRBJ2-7	TGTGCCAGCAGCTTAGCCGGGACAGAAACCTACGAGCAGTACTTC	CASSLAGTETYEQYF
-	TRBV7-9	17	-	TRBJ1-2	TGTGCCAGCAGCTTAGCCTTGGGGCGCAGTCCTAACTATGGCTACACCTTC	CASSLALGRSPNYGYTF
-	TRBV3-1/TRBV3-2	14	-	TRBJ1-2	TGTGCCAGCAGCCAAGGTTACAGATTATATGGCTACACCTTC	CASSQGYRLYGYTF
-	TRBV7-8	17	-	TRBJ1-2	TGTGCCAGCAGCGAAGGGGGGGAAGCGCTCTCTAACTATGGCTACACCTTC	CASSEGGEALSNYGYTF
-	TRBV3-1/TRBV3-2	18	-	TRBJ2-6	TGTGCCAGCAGCACGCGGGACAGAACGCGCTCTGGGGCCAACGTCCTGACTTTC	CASSTRDRTRSGANVLTF
-	TRBV20-1	11	-	TRBJ1-2	TGCAGTGCTATCGGCTACTATGGCTACACCTTC	CSAIGYYGYTF
-	TRBV6-1	15	medium-sized	TRBJ1-1	TGTGCCAGCAGTGAACAGGAGGGGTCGAACACTGAAGCTTTCTTT	CASSEQEGSNTEAFF
TRBD2	TRBV6-2/TRBV6-3	17	-	TRBJ2-3	TGTGCCAGCAGTTCCCGCCACACAGCGGGGGGGTTGAATACGCAGTATTTT	CASSSRHTAGGLNTQYF
TRBD2	TRBV19	15	-	TRBJ2-1	TGTGCCAGTACCCCACTAGCGGGGGGGGGTAATGAGCAGTTCTTC	CASTPLAGGGNEQFF
TRBD1	TRBV30	14	-	TRBJ2-5	TGTGCCTGGGCCCGGACAGGACGACTAGAGACCCAGTACTTC	CAWARTGRLETQYF
-	TRBV19	12	-	TRBJ2-1	TGTGCCAGTGGGGCCTGGTACAATGAGCAGTTCTTC	CASGAWYNEQFF
-	TRBV7-9	13	-	TRBJ1-2	TGTGCCAGCAGCGGAAGTGGTAGGGCCGACTACACCTTC	CASSGSGRADYTF
TRBD1	TRBV6-5	15	once	TRBJ1-2	TGTGCCAGCACCGGGACAGGGGACCCTAACTATGGCTACACCTTC	CASTGTGDPNYGYTF
-	TRBV29-1	12	-	TRBJ1-1	TGCAGCGTCCCGCAAGGGGGCACTGAAGCTTTCTTT	CSVPQGGTEAFF
-	TRBV7-2	13	-	TRBJ1-4	TGTGCCAGCAGCTTAGGAGGATCCCTGGAACTGTTTTTT	CASSLGGSLELFF
TRBD1	TRBV5-1	14	-	TRBJ2-5	TGCGCCAGCAGCCCGCAACGACAGGGGGAGACCCAGTACTTC	CASSPQRQGETQYF
TRBD1	TRBV9	15	-	TRBJ1-2	TGTGCCAGCGCCCTCGGGTTACAGGGGGCTTATGGCTACACCTTC	CASALGLQGAYGYTF
-	TRBV12-3/TRBV12-4	11	-	TRBJ2-3	TGTGCCAGCACTGCAACCGATACGCAGTATTTT	CASTATDTQYF
-	TRBV7-2	14	once	TRBJ1-1	TGTGCCAGCAGCGTCACACAGGGGAACACTGAAGCTTTCTTT	CASSVTQGNTEAFF
-	TRBV25-1	14	once	TRBJ2-7	TGTGCCAGCAGTGGGGTGACGGGTAGGTACGAGCAGTACTTC	CASSGVTGRYEQYF
TRBD1	TRBV4-3	16	-	TRBJ2-3	TGCGCCAGCAGCCAGAGTCGGGACAGGGGGTTAAATACGCAGTATTTT	CASSQSRDRGLNTQYF
-	TRBV7-9	14	-	TRBJ1-4	TGTGCCAGCAGGCTAGGGCAGGCTAATGAAAAACTGTTTTTT	CASRLGQANEKLFF
-	TRBV5-3	15	many	TRBJ1-2	TGTGCCAGAAGCTTGCTCTCTGGAGGGCGGAATGGCTACACCTTC	CARSLLSGGRNGYTF
-	TRBV29-1	11	-	TRBJ1-2	TGCAGCGTTGCTAAATCGGGGGGCTACACCTTC	CSVAKSGGYTF
TRBD2	TRBV4-3	18	-	TRBJ2-7	TGCGCCAGCAGCGTGGTAAGGACTAGCGGGGGGGCCTCCTACGAGCAGTACTTC	CASSVVRTSGGASYEQYF
-	TRBV30	15	-	TRBJ1-3	TGTGCCTGGAGTGTGAAGCGTTCCTCTGGAAACACCATATATTTT	CAWSVKRSSGNTIYF
-	TRBV19	14	-	TRBJ1-1	TGTGCCAGTAGTCCGCAACAGGGGAACACTGAAGCTTTCTTT	CASSPQQGNTEAFF
TRBD2	TRBV27	17	once	TRBJ2-3	TGTGCCAGCAGTGCCCCATCACTAGCGGGGGGCACAGATACGCAGTATTTT	CASSAPSLAGGTDTQYF
TRBD1	TRBV6-5	12	-	TRBJ1-2	TGTGCCAGCAGTCGACAGGGGAATGGCTACACCTTC	CASSRQGNGYTF
TRBD1	TRBV2	13	-	TRBJ2-7	TGTGCCAGCAGGGACAGGGGCTCCTACGAGCAGTACTTC	CASRDRGSYEQYF
-	TRBV28	16	-	TRBJ2-1	TGTGCCAGCAGTTCTCCAACGTTCCCGGTTGGGGATGAGCAGTTCTTC	CASSSPTFPVGDEQFF
TRBD2	TRBV5-6	15	-	TRBJ2-5	TGTGCCAGCATCCCCGAGCGGGGGGGCTCGGAGACCCAGTACTTC	CASIPERGGSETQYF
-	TRBV5-1	16	few	TRBJ2-2	TGCGCCAGCAGCTTGATGGCGATTGTGAACACCGGGGAGCTGTTTTTT	CASSLMAIVNTGELFF
-	TRBV18	15	-	TRBJ2-2	TGTGCCAGCTCGTCCCGGGCTTTGAACACCGGGGAGCTGTTTTTT	CASSSRALNTGELFF
TRBD1	TRBV3-1/TRBV3-2	14	-	TRBJ1-1	TGTGCCAGCAGCCAGCCCGAACGGGGACAGAAAGCTTTCTTT	CASSQPERGQKAFF
-	TRBV7-9	14	-	TRBJ1-2	TGTGCCAGCAGCGCCGGAAGGGTGTTCTATGGCTACACCTTC	CASSAGRVFYGYTF
-	TRBV9	15	-	TRBJ2-1	TGTGCCAGCAGCGTAGAGGGGGGGCCCTACAATGAGCAGTTCTTC	CASSVEGGPYNEQFF
-	TRBV9	16	-	TRBJ1-4	TGTGCCAGCAGCCTGTGGCCGGAGGGGACTAATGAAAAACTGTTTTTT	CASSLWPEGTNEKLFF
-	TRBV18	15	-	TRBJ1-1	TGTGCCAGCTCACAGATGTCGGGACAGAACACTGAAGCTTTCTTT	CASSQMSGQNTEAFF
-	TRBV18	14	-	TRBJ1-2	TGTGCCAGCTCACCCGCAGCCGACAACTATGGCTACACCTTC	CASSPAADNYGYTF
-	TRBV10-1	15	-	TRBJ2-2	TGCGCCAGCAACCCTGGACCGCCTTCAACCGGGGAGCTGTTTTTT	CASNPGPPSTGELFF
-	TRBV10-2	12	-	TRBJ2-3	TGCGCCAGCAGTGAGGACACTCTCCAGGGGTATTTT	CASSEDTLQGYF
-	TRBV10-1	14	-	TRBJ2-1	TGCGCCAGCAGTGAGGGCCCGTACGGCAATGAGCAGTTCTTC	CASSEGPYGNEQFF
-	TRBV7-9	14	-	TRBJ2-1	TGTGCCAGCAGCCGACAGCCCGACCCCAATGAGCAGTTCTTC	CASSRQPDPNEQFF
-	TRBV6-5	13	-	TRBJ1-5	TGTGCCAGCATGAGGGGATTCAATCAGCCCCAGCATTTT	CASMRGFNQPQHF
-	TRBV7-2	14	once	TRBJ1-1	TGTGCCAGCAGCTTTAGGGGAACCGGCAACGAAGCTTTCTTT	CASSFRGTGNEAFF